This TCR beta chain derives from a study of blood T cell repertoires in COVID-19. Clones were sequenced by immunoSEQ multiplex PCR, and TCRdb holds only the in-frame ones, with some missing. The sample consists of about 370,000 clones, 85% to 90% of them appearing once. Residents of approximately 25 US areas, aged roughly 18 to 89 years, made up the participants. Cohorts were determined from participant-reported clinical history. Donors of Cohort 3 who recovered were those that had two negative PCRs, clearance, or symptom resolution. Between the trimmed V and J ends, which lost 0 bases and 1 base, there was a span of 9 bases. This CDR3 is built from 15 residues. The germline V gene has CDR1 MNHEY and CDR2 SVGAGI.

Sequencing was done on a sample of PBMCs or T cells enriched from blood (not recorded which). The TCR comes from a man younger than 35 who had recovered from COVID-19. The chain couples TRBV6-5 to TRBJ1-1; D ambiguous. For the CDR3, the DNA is TGTGCCAGCAGTTACTCTAGAAGTCAGAACACTGAAGCTTTCTTT. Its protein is CASSYSRSQNTEAFF.